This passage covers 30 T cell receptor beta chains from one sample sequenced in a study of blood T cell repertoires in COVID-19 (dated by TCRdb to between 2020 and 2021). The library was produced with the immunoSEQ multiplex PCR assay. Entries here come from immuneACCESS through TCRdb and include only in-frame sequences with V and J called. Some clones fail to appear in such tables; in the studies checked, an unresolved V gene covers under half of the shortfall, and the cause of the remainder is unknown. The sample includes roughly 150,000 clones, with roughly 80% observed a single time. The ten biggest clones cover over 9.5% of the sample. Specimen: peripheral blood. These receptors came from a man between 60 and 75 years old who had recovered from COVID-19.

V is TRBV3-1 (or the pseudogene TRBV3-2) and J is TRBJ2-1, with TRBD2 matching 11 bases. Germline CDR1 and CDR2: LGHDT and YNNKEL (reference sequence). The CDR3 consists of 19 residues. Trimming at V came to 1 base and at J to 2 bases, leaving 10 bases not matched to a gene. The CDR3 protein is CASSQVGASGRTTYNEQFF. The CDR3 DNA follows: TGTGCCAGCAGCCAAGTCGGGGCTAGCGGGAGGACAACCTACAATGAGCAGTTCTTC.

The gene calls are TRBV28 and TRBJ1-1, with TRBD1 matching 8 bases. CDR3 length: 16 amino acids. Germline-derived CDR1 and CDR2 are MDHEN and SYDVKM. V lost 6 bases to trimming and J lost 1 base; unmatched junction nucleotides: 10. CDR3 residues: CASSLRHRGRNTEAFF. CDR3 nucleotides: TGTGCCAGCAGCCTACGGCACAGGGGGAGGAACACTGAAGCTTTCTTT. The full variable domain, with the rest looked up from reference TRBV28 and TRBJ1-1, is DVKVTQSSRYLVKRTGEKVFLECVQDMDHENMFWYRQDPGLGLRLIYFSYDVKMKEKGDIPEGYSVSREKKERFSLILESASTNQTSMYLCASSLRHRGRNTEAFFGQGTRLTVV.

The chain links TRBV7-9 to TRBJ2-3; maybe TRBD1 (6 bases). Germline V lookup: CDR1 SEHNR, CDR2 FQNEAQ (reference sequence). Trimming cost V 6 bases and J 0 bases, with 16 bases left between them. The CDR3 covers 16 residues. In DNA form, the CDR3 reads TGTGCCAGCAGTCCCTACGACAGGACCAGCACAGATACGCAGTATTTT. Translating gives CASSPYDRTSTDTQYF. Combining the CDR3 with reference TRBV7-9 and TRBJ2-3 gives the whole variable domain DTGVSQNPRHKITKRGQNVTFRCDPISEHNRLYWYRQTLGQGPEFLTYFQNEAQLEKSRLLSDRFSAERPKGSFSTLEIQRTEQGDSAMYLCASSPYDRTSTDTQYFGPGTRLTVL.

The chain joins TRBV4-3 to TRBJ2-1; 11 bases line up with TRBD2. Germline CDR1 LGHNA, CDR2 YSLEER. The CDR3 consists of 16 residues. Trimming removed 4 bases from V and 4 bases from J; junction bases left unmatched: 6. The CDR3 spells CASSRYGTSGYNEQFF. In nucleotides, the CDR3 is TGCGCCAGCAGCCGCTACGGGACTAGCGGTTACAATGAGCAGTTCTTC.

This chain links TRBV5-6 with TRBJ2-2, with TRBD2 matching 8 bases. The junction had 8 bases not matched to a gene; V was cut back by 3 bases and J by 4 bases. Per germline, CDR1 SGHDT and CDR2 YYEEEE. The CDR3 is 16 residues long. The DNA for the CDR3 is TGTGCCAGCAGCTCCTTACTAGCGGCGGCCACCGGGGAGCTGTTTTTT. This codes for CASSSLLAAATGELFF.

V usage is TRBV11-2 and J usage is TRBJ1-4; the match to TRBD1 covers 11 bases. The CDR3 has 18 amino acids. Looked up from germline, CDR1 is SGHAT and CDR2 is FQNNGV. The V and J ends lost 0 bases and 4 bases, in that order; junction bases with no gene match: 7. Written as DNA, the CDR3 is TGTGCCAGCAGCTTAGATCCGGGACAGGGGGAGTTTAATGAAAAACTGTTTTTT. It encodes CASSLDPGQGEFNEKLFF.

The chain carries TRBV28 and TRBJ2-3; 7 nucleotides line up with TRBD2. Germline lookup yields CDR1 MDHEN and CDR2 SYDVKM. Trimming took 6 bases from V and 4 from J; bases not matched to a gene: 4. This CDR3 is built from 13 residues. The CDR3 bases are TGTGCCAGCAGGGGAGGACTAGCAGATACGCAGTATTTT. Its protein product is CASRGGLADTQYF.

Here the CDR3 DNA reads TGTGCCAGCAGCCCGACTAGCGGGGCCCTATCTACGCAGTATTTT. It encodes CASSPTSGALSTQYF. The V and J genes are TRBV27 and TRBJ2-3; 11 bases map to TRBD2. V lost 6 bases to trimming and J lost 8 bases; unmatched junction nucleotides: 10. The CDR3 spans 15 residues. Germline V gives CDR1 MNHEY, CDR2 SMNVEV (reference sequence).

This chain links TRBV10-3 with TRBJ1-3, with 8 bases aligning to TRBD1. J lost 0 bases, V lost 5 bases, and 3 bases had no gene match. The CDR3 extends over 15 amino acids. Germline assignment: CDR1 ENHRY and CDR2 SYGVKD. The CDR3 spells CAISLTGGSGNTIYF. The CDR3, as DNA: TGTGCCATCAGTCTAACAGGGGGCTCTGGAAACACCATATATTTT.

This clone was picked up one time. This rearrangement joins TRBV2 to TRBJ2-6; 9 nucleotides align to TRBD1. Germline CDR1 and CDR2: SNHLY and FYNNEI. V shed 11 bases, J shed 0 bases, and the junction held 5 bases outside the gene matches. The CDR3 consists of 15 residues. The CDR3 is CAGGQGSSGANVLTF. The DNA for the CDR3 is TGTGCCGGGGGACAGGGAAGCTCTGGGGCCAACGTCCTGACTTTC.

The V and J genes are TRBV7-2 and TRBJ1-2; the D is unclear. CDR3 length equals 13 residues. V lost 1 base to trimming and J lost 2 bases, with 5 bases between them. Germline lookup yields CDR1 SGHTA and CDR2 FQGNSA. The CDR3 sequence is CASSLGQNYGYTF. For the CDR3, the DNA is TGTGCCAGCAGCTTAGGCCAGAACTATGGCTACACCTTC.

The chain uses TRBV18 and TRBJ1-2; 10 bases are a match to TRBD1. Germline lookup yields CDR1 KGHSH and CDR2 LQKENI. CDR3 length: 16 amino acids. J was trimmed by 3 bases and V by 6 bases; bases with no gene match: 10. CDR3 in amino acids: CASSPDRGRSYYGYTF. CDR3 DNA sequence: TGTGCCAGCTCCCCGGACAGGGGGAGATCATACTATGGCTACACCTTC.

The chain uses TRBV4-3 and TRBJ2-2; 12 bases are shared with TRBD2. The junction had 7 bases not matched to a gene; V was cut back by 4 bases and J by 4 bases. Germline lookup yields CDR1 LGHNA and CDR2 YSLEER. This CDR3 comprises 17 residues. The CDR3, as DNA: TGCGCCAGCAGCCGCCTGACTAGCGGGAGTGGCACCGGGGAGCTGTTTTTT. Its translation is CASSRLTSGSGTGELFF.

Written as DNA, the CDR3 is TGTGCCAGCAGTTTTCCGGGACTAGGGGGCAATGAGCAGTTCTTC. It encodes CASSFPGLGGNEQFF. The chain has TRBV27 and TRBJ2-1; 8 bases map to TRBD2. Germline values: CDR1 MNHEY, CDR2 SMNVEV (reference sequence). V lost 3 bases, J lost 6 bases, and 7 bases stayed unmatched. This CDR3 has 15 residues.

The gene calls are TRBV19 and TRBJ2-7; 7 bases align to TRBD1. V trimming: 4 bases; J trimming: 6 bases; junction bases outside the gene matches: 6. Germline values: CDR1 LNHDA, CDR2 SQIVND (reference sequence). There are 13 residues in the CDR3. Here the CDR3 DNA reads TGTGCCAGTAGTAGTGCGTCAGGGGGCGAGCAGTACTTC. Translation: CASSSASGGEQYF.

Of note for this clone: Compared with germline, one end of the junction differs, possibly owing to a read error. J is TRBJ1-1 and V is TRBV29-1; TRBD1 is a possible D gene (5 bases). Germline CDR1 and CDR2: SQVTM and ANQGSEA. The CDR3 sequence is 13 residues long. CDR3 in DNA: TGCAGCGCTGAAGGACACCAAAACACTGAAGCTTTCTTT. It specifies CSAEGHQNTEAFF.

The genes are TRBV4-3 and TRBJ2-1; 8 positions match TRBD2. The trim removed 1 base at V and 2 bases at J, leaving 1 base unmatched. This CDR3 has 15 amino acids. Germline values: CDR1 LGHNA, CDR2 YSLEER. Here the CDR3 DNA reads TGCGCCAGCAGCCAAGCCGGGGGGGCCTACAATGAGCAGTTCTTC. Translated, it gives CASSQAGGAYNEQFF.

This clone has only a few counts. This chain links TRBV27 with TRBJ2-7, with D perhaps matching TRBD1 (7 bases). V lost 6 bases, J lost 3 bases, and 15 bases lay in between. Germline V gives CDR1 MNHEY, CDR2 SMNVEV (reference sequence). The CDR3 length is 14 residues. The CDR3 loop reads CASRLGGTDYEQYF. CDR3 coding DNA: TGTGCCAGCAGACTTGGAGGGACAGACTACGAGCAGTACTTC.

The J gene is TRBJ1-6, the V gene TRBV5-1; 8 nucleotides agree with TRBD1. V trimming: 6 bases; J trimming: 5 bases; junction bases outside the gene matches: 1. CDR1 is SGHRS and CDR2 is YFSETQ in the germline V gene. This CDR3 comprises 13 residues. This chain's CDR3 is CASKDRDNSPLHF. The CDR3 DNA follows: TGCGCCAGCAAGGACAGGGATAATTCACCCCTCCACTTT.

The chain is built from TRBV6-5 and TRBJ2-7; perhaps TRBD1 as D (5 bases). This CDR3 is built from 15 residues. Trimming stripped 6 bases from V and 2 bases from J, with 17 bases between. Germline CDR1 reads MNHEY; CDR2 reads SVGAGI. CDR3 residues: CASSSYQQDPYEQYF. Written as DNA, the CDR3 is TGTGCCAGCAGCTCCTATCAACAGGATCCCTACGAGCAGTACTTC.

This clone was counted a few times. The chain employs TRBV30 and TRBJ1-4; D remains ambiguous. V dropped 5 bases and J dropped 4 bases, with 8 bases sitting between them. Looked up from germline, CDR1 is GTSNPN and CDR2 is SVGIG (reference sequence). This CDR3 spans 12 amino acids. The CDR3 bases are TGTGCCTGGGAAGGAGTTAATGAAAAACTGTTTTTT. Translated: CAWEGVNEKLFF.

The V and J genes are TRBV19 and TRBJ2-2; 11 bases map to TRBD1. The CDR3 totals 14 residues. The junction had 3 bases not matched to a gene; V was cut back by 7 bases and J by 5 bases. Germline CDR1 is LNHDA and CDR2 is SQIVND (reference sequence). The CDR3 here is CASTGTGGTGELFF. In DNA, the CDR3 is TGTGCCAGTACGGGGACAGGGGGAACCGGGGAGCTGTTTTTT.

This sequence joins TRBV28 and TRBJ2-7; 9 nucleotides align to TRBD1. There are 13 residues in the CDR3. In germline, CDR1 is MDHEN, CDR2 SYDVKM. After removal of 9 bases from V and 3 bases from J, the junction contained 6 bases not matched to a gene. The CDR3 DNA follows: TGTGCCAGTGGGACAGGGATTATCTACGAGCAGTACTTC. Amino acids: CASGTGIIYEQYF. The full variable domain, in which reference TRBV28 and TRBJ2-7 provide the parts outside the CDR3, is DVKVTQSSRYLVKRTGEKVFLECVQDMDHENMFWYRQDPGLGLRLIYFSYDVKMKEKGDIPEGYSVSREKKERFSLILESASTNQTSMYLCASGTGIIYEQYFGPGTRLTVT.

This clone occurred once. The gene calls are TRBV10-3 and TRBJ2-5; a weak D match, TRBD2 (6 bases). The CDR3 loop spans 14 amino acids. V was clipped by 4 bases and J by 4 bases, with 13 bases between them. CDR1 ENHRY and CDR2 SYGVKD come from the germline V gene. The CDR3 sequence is CAISGSSEGETQYF. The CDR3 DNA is TGTGCCATCAGTGGCTCGTCGGAGGGAGAGACCCAGTACTTC.

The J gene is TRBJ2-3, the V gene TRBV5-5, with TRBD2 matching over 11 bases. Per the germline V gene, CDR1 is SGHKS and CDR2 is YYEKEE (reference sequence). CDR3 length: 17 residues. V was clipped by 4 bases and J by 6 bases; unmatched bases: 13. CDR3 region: CASSVRLAGSAGDTQYF. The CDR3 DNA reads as TGTGCCAGCAGCGTAAGACTAGCGGGAAGCGCGGGGGATACGCAGTATTTT.

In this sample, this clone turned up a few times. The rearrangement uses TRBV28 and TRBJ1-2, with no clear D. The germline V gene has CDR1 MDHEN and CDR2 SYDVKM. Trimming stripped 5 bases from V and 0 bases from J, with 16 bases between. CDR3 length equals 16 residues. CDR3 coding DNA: TGTGCCAGCAGTACGTTACACAGCTCTCCTAACTATGGCTACACCTTC. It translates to CASSTLHSSPNYGYTF.

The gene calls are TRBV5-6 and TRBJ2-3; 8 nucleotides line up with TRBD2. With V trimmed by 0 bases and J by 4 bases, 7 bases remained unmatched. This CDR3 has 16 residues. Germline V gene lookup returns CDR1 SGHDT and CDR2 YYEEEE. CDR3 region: CASSLEGGGQSDTQYF. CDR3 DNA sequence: TGTGCCAGCAGCTTGGAGGGCGGGGGGCAATCAGATACGCAGTATTTT.

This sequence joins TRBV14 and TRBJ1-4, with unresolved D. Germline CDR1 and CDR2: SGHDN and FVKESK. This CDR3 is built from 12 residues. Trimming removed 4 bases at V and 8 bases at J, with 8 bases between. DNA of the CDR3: TGTGCCAGCAGCCGAGTTTCCGAAAAACTGTTTTTT. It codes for CASSRVSEKLFF.

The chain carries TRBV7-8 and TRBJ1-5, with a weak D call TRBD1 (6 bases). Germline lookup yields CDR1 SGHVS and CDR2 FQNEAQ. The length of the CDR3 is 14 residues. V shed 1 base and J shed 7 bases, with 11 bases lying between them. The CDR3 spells CASSLGRGGQPQHF. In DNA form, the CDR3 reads TGTGCCAGCAGCTTAGGTAGGGGGGGGCAGCCCCAGCATTTT.

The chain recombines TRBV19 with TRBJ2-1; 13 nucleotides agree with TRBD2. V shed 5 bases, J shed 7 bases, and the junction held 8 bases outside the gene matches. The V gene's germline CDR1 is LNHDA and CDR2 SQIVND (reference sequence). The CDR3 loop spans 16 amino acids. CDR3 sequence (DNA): TGTGCCAGTAGTCCGACCGGGACTAGCGGGGTTAATGAGCAGTTCTTC. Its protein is CASSPTGTSGVNEQFF.